The clone carrying this TCR beta chain is deemed medium-sized. J was trimmed by 5 bases and V by 5 bases; bases with no gene match: 11. The CDR3 loop spans 15 amino acids. Germline lookup yields CDR1 SEHNR and CDR2 FQNEAQ (reference sequence). Semi-nested PCR with Nested Universal Primer A followed constant-region reverse priming of full-length variable regions. TCRdb redid the calling of the 5' RACE reads with MiXCR, one entry per CDR3 protein. The sample consists of thousands of distinct CDR3 sequences, about a sixth of them appearing once. The rearrangement joins TRBV7-9 to TRBJ1-1; 7 bases align to TRBD1. The clonotype comes from a female donor with breast cancer. Sequencing input: memory CD4+ T cells sorted from blood. The subset denotes: memory CD4+ T cells, CD4+CD45RO+CD25-. CDR3 coding DNA: TGTGCCAGCAGCCGCTACGGGACAGTCAATACTGAAGCTTTCTTT. As protein: CASSRYGTVNTEAFF. Based on the CDR3 plus reference TRBV7-9 and TRBJ1-1, the full variable domain is DTGVSQNPRHKITKRGQNVTFRCDPISEHNRLYWYRQTLGQGPEFLTYFQNEAQLEKSRLLSDRFSAERPKGSFSTLEIQRTEQGDSAMYLCASSRYGTVNTEAFFGQGTRLTVV.